Here is one T cell receptor beta chain with its context. Its cognate antigen is unknown. This sample was taken from a study of shared clonotypes between healthy human individuals. Study-level information: The cohort had a couple of women and three men, ages 18 to 49. Study findings and constraints: Relative to clonotypes present in all four donors, those not shared had lower generation probabilities.

CDR3 length: 14 residues. With V trimmed by 9 bases and J by 8 bases, 12 bases remained unmatched. The germline CDR1 and CDR2 sequences are SNHLY and FYNNEI. Produced via immunoSEQ multiplex PCR; TCRdb's table is partial and in-frame only. The sample contains roughly 2,500,000 clones, 93% of which appear only once. The source of this sequence is a man aged 18 to 35 in good health. Some clones in this sample may be carry-over from other donors' samples. The genes are TRBV2 and TRBJ2-1; 8 nucleotides line up with TRBD1. Sequenced sample: naive CD4+ T cells from PBMCs. Indicated subset: CD45RA+ positively selected. The CDR3 sequence is CASQGQGILDEQFF. CDR3 nucleotide sequence: TGTGCCAGTCAAGGACAGGGAATTTTGGATGAGCAGTTCTTC.